These 30 T cell receptor beta chains share one sample of origin, sequenced in a study of cytomegalovirus exposure and HLA in healthy donors. The PCR was carried out with 60 Vbeta primers and 13 Jbeta primers. Produced via immunoSEQ multiplex PCR; TCRdb's table is partial and in-frame only. This sample has 150,000 to 200,000 clones; around 81% occur once, and the top ten carry approximately 2%. Input material: PBMCs. The origin of the receptors is a woman younger than 35 in good health and CMV-seropositive.

This sequence joins TRBV5-1 and TRBJ2-2, with D perhaps matching TRBD2 (5 bases). The CDR3 loop spans 18 amino acids. V was trimmed by 2 bases and J by 0 bases, leaving 17 bases between them. Germline assignment: CDR1 SGHRS and CDR2 YFSETQ. CDR3 protein: CASSLPYLDSANTGELFF. For the CDR3, the DNA is TGCGCCAGCAGCTTACCCTACCTGGACTCTGCGAACACCGGGGAGCTGTTTTTT.

In this sample, this clone turned up a few times. The rearrangement links TRBV9 to TRBJ2-5; 11 positions agree with TRBD2. The CDR3 loop spans 16 amino acids. Trimming removed 0 bases from V and 1 base from J; junction bases left unmatched: 2. Germline V CDR1 and CDR2: SGDLS, YYNGEE. Here the CDR3 reads CASSVVAGGPQETQYF. The CDR3 coding sequence is TGTGCCAGCAGCGTAGTAGCGGGGGGGCCCCAAGAGACCCAGTACTTC.

V is TRBV6-6 and J is TRBJ1-2; 11 positions agree with TRBD1. Trimming took 6 bases from V and 4 from J; bases not matched to a gene: 7. Germline values: CDR1 MNHNY, CDR2 SVGAGI (reference sequence). The CDR3 runs to 15 residues. CDR3 region: CASSPRDRGGYGYTF. As DNA, the CDR3 is TGTGCCAGCAGCCCCCGGGACAGGGGGGGCTATGGCTACACCTTC.

In nucleotides, the CDR3 is TGTGCCAGCAGTTACCCCCAGGGGCCCCGTTACAATGAGCAGTTCTTC. Encoded protein: CASSYPQGPRYNEQFF. V usage is TRBV6-6 and J usage is TRBJ2-1, with D perhaps matching TRBD1 (6 bases). V shed 2 bases and J shed 4 bases, with 15 bases lying between them. Germline CDR1 reads MNHNY; CDR2 reads SVGAGI (reference sequence). The CDR3 extends over 16 amino acids.

The rearrangement uses TRBV18 and TRBJ1-1; 9 bases are shared with TRBD1. V trimming: 4 bases; J trimming: 7 bases; junction bases outside the gene matches: 4. Germline CDR1 and CDR2: KGHSH and LQKENI. The CDR3 spans 13 residues. The DNA of the CDR3 is TGTGCCAGCTCACAGGGACAGGGCCTTGAAGCTTTCTTT. Protein product: CASSQGQGLEAFF. The full variable domain, completed using reference TRBV18 and TRBJ1-1, is NAGVMQNPRHLVRRRGQEARLRCSPMKGHSHVYWYRQLPEEGLKFMVYLQKENIIDESGMPKERFSAEFPKEGPSILRIQQVVRGDSAAYFCASSQGQGLEAFFGQGTRLTVV.

This rearrangement joins TRBV5-4 to TRBJ2-7, with D possibly being TRBD1 (5 bases). This CDR3 has 14 amino acids. Germline-derived CDR1 and CDR2 are SGHNT and YYREEE (reference sequence). Trimming removed 4 bases from V and 2 bases from J, with 13 bases in between. This CDR3 is CASSSTGIPYEQYF. The CDR3 DNA sequence: TGTGCCAGCAGCAGTACAGGTATCCCCTACGAGCAGTACTTC.

The chain joins TRBV5-5 to TRBJ2-7, with a tentative D call TRBD2 (6 bases). Germline assignment: CDR1 SGHKS and CDR2 YYEKEE (reference sequence). The germline V and J ends were trimmed by 3 bases and 3 bases, with 16 bases remaining between them. The CDR3 spans 15 residues. CDR3 protein: CASSWGLPSGYEQYF. CDR3 nucleotide sequence: TGTGCCAGCAGCTGGGGACTCCCGAGCGGCTACGAGCAGTACTTC.

The gene calls are TRBV5-1 and TRBJ2-7; D ambiguous. The CDR3 sequence is 12 residues long. Per germline, CDR1 SGHRS and CDR2 YFSETQ. The germline V and J ends were trimmed by 1 base and 3 bases, with 5 bases remaining between them. The CDR3 nucleotides are TGCGCCAGCAGCTTGTACAGCTACGAGCAGTACTTC. Amino acid sequence: CASSLYSYEQYF.

About this clone: Sequence at one end of the junction differs from germline and may be a read error. V is TRBV28 and J is TRBJ1-6; unclear D gene. Germline V CDR1 and CDR2: MDHEN, SYDVKM. The CDR3 runs to 15 residues. In DNA, the CDR3 is TGTGCCAGCAGTTTCCGGGTCTCCAATAATTCACCCCTCCACTTT. It is translated as CASSFRVSNNSPLHF.

The rearrangement links TRBV9 to TRBJ1-6, with 9 bases lining up with TRBD1. CDR1 SGDLS and CDR2 YYNGEE come from the germline V gene. The CDR3 covers 15 residues. J gave up 9 bases and V 2 bases, and 6 bases lay outside the gene matches. In nucleotides, the CDR3 is TGTGCCAGCAGCGTCTACGGGACAGGGCTTTCACCCCTCCACTTT. Translated, it gives CASSVYGTGLSPLHF.

CDR3 loop: CASSPGLVESYEQYF. The CDR3 DNA reads TGTGCCAGCAGCCCTGGACTAGTGGAGTCCTACGAGCAGTACTTC. This sequence joins TRBV27 and TRBJ2-7, with 7 bases that match TRBD2. Germline V gene lookup returns CDR1 MNHEY and CDR2 SMNVEV (reference sequence). J was trimmed by 1 base and V by 6 bases; bases with no gene match: 9. The CDR3 runs 15 residues.

The rearrangement uses TRBV30 and TRBJ1-1; a weak D match, TRBD1 (5 bases). This CDR3 comprises 11 residues. CDR1 is GTSNPN, CDR2 SVGIG, per germline (reference sequence). CDR3 in DNA: TGTGGCGGAGGGGAGCGACTGGGAGCTTTCTTT. Translated, it gives CGGGERLGAFF. Complete variable domain (other parts from reference TRBV30 and TRBJ1-1): SQTIHQWPATLVQPVGSPLSLECTVEGTSNPNLYWYRQAAGRGLQLLFYSVGIGQISSEVPQNLSASRPQDRQFILSSKKLLLSDSGFYLCGGGERLGAFFGQGTRLTVV.

V usage is TRBV28 and J usage is TRBJ1-6; perhaps TRBD1 as D (6 bases). The CDR3 has 14 residues. V gave up 4 bases and J gave up 5 bases, with 9 bases separating them. The V gene's germline CDR1 is MDHEN and CDR2 SYDVKM. Here the CDR3 DNA reads TGTGCCAGCAGTTACTACAGGGATAATTCACCCCTCCACTTT. Encoded protein: CASSYYRDNSPLHF. Full variable domain (rest looked up from reference TRBV28 and TRBJ1-6): DVKVTQSSRYLVKRTGEKVFLECVQDMDHENMFWYRQDPGLGLRLIYFSYDVKMKEKGDIPEGYSVSREKKERFSLILESASTNQTSMYLCASSYYRDNSPLHFGNGTRLTVT.

The chain uses TRBV15 and TRBJ1-1; D might be TRBD1 (5 bases). There are 15 residues in the CDR3. The ends were cut back, 1 base at V and 11 bases at J, with 20 bases in the middle. Looked up from germline, CDR1 is LNHNV and CDR2 is YYDKDF (reference sequence). CDR3 protein: CATSRARLGAKEAFF. The CDR3 DNA follows: TGTGCCACCAGCAGAGCCCGACTAGGGGCCAAGGAGGCTTTCTTT.

The chain uses TRBV18 and TRBJ2-5; possibly TRBD2 for D (6 bases). Germline V CDR1 and CDR2: KGHSH, LQKENI. V lost 2 bases and J lost 0, with 10 bases in between. CDR3 size: 15 residues. The CDR3 loop is CASSPLSGYQETQYF. In nucleotides, the CDR3 is TGTGCCAGCTCACCATTGAGCGGGTACCAAGAGACCCAGTACTTC.

The chain employs TRBV5-1 and TRBJ2-3; a weak D match, TRBD1 (6 bases). Per germline, CDR1 SGHRS and CDR2 YFSETQ. V gave up 0 bases and J gave up 0 bases, with 11 bases separating them. The CDR3 contains 16 residues. The CDR3 sequence: CASSLGGTLSTDTQYF. CDR3 in DNA: TGCGCCAGCAGCTTGGGTGGGACATTGAGCACAGATACGCAGTATTTT.

The chain is built from TRBV6-1 and TRBJ2-5; D remains unclear. Trimming took off 4 bases at V and 4 bases at J, with 7 bases between the two ends. The CDR3 extends over 12 amino acids. Germline-derived CDR1 and CDR2 are MNHNS and SASEGT. The CDR3 spells CASSAMRETQYF. The CDR3 DNA sequence: TGTGCCAGCAGTGCGATGAGAGAGACCCAGTACTTC.

The V call is TRBV19, the J call TRBJ2-3; the D is unclear. Trimming pared 6 bases from V and 0 bases from J, leaving 13 bases between. The germline gives CDR1 LNHDA, CDR2 SQIVND (reference sequence). This CDR3 has 15 amino acids. The CDR3: CASSYRGLSTDTQYF. The CDR3 coding sequence is TGTGCCAGTAGCTATAGAGGTCTTAGCACAGATACGCAGTATTTT.

The chain has TRBV9 and TRBJ2-3, with D perhaps matching TRBD1 (6 bases). The V end lost 4 bases, the J end lost 11 bases, and 11 bases lay between the germline ends. The CDR3 consists of 11 residues. The germline V gene encodes CDR1 SGDLS and CDR2 YYNGEE. DNA of the CDR3: TGTGCCAGCAGCCACCCAGGGGAGCAGTATTTT. Protein sequence: CASSHPGEQYF. The variable domain in full, with the rest retrieved from reference TRBV9 and TRBJ2-3, is DSGVTQTPKHLITATGQRVTLRCSPRSGDLSVYWYQQSLDQGLQFLIQYYNGEERAKGNILERFSAQQFPDLHSELNLSSLELGDSALYFCASSHPGEQYFGPGTRLTVL.

The chain carries TRBV7-6 and TRBJ2-5; TRBD2 agrees at 8 bases. After removal of 1 base from V and 5 bases from J, the junction contained 9 bases not matched to a gene. The germline V gene encodes CDR1 SGHVS and CDR2 FNYEAQ. CDR3 length: 16 amino acids. In DNA, the CDR3 is TGTGCCAGCAGCTTAGTTCCTCCGGGGGGGCCGGAGACCCAGTACTTC. This translates into CASSLVPPGGPETQYF.

The table lists this clone with a few counts. This chain connects TRBV2 to TRBJ2-3; a weak D match, TRBD1 (6 bases). CDR3 length equals 16 residues. The ends were cut back, 4 bases at V and 0 bases at J, with 14 bases in the middle. Germline values: CDR1 SNHLY, CDR2 FYNNEI. The CDR3 here is CASSARDISSTDTQYF. DNA for the CDR3: TGTGCCAGCAGTGCAAGGGACATCTCTAGCACAGATACGCAGTATTTT.

This clone was counted between two and nine times. The chain links TRBV2 to TRBJ2-5, with 12 bases fitting TRBD2. Trimming took 2 bases from V and 1 from J; bases not matched to a gene: 5. This CDR3 comprises 17 residues. Germline V gene data show CDR1 as SNHLY and CDR2 as FYNNEI. In DNA, the CDR3 is TGTGCCAGCAGTGAATCTAGCGGGGGGGCGTCCCAAGAGACCCAGTACTTC. Its protein product is CASSESSGGASQETQYF.

The CDR3 protein is CASSEYTRSFGDGYTF. CDR3 DNA sequence: TGTGCCAGCAGTGAATATACTCGGAGCTTCGGGGATGGCTACACCTTC. V is TRBV25-1 and J is TRBJ1-2; no firm D call. The CDR3 length is 16 residues. V lost 0 bases and J lost 6, with 17 bases in between. Germline-derived CDR1 and CDR2 are MGHDK and SYGVNS.

As for this clone: One end of the junction varies from germline; a read error may be responsible. The rearrangement links TRBV7-9 to TRBJ1-5; D unresolved. The CDR3 has 12 amino acids. Germline values: CDR1 SEHNR, CDR2 FQNEAQ (reference sequence). The CDR3 DNA sequence: TGTTCCAGCAGTTACAGTAATCAGCCCCAGCATTTT. It specifies CSSSYSNQPQHF.

V and J are TRBV4-1 and TRBJ2-5; 11 nucleotides line up with TRBD1. The DNA end lines up better with TRBJ2-7; the J call may be wrong. CDR3 length equals 13 residues. Germline V gene data show CDR1 as MGHRA and CDR2 as YSYEKL. CDR3 sequence reads: CASSRTGGIEQYF. CDR3 in DNA: TGCGCCAGCAGCAGGACAGGGGGCATCGAGCAGTACTTC.

V gene TRBV7-6 combines with J gene TRBJ2-7; the D gene is possibly TRBD2 (6 bases). This CDR3 contains 14 residues. With 5 bases removed from V and 4 bases from J, the gap between germline ends came to 15 bases. Germline CDR1 and CDR2: SGHVS and FNYEAQ. As DNA, the CDR3 is TGTGCCAGCAGCCAAGCTACCGGGGGTTACGAGCAGTACTTC. Translation: CASSQATGGYEQYF. Variable domain in full (rest from reference TRBV7-6 and TRBJ2-7): GAGVSQSPRYKVTKRGQDVALRCDPISGHVSLYWYRQALGQGPEFLTYFNYEAQQDKSGLPNDRFSAERPEGSISTLTIQRTEQRDSAMYRCASSQATGGYEQYFGPGTRLTVT.

V usage is TRBV9 and J usage is TRBJ1-3; tentative D call: TRBD1 (5 bases). Between the trimmed V and J ends, which lost 0 bases and 0 bases, there was a span of 10 bases. CDR1 is SGDLS, CDR2 YYNGEE, per germline. The CDR3 is 16 amino acids. The CDR3 loop is CASSVAGGSSGNTIYF. The CDR3 DNA reads as TGTGCCAGCAGCGTAGCCGGGGGGAGCTCTGGAAACACCATATATTTT.

This chain's CDR3 is CATTSGDRFSSGANVLTF. The CDR3 DNA follows: TGTGCCACCACTTCAGGGGACAGGTTTTCCTCTGGGGCCAACGTCCTGACTTTC. This chain uses TRBV15 with TRBJ2-6; 8 bases line up with TRBD1. The germline V gene has CDR1 LNHNV and CDR2 YYDKDF (reference sequence). The junction had 11 bases not matched to a gene; V was cut back by 7 bases and J by 0 bases. The CDR3 loop spans 18 amino acids.

The CDR3 sequence: CASSLRNGDTDTQYF. CDR3 DNA: TGCGCCAGCAGCTTGCGGAATGGAGACACAGATACGCAGTATTTT. This chain links TRBV5-1 with TRBJ2-3; D remains ambiguous. CDR3 length: 15 residues. Germline CDR1 is SGHRS and CDR2 is YFSETQ. The ends were cut back, 1 base at V and 2 bases at J, with 11 bases in the middle. The full variable domain, its missing parts supplied by reference TRBV5-1 and TRBJ2-3, is KAGVTQTPRYLIKTRGQQVTLSCSPISGHRSVSWYQQTPGQGLQFLFEYFSETQRNKGNFPGRFSGRQFSNSRSEMNVSTLELGDSALYLCASSLRNGDTDTQYFGPGTRLTVL.

This clone has a handful of counts. The chain employs TRBV5-1 and TRBJ2-2; D uncertain. This CDR3 is 12 amino acids long. V lost 4 bases, J lost 7 bases, and 8 bases lay in between. Per germline, CDR1 SGHRS and CDR2 YFSETQ. The CDR3 spells CASSLEIGELFF. The CDR3 DNA sequence: TGCGCCAGCAGCCTCGAGATCGGGGAGCTGTTTTTT. The whole variable domain, filled in from reference TRBV5-1 and TRBJ2-2, reads KAGVTQTPRYLIKTRGQQVTLSCSPISGHRSVSWYQQTPGQGLQFLFEYFSETQRNKGNFPGRFSGRQFSNSRSEMNVSTLELGDSALYLCASSLEIGELFFGEGSRLTVL.